The sequence of this T cell receptor beta chain was determined in a study of TIL therapy for anti-PD-1-resistant metastatic lung cancer. Overall study context: Tumor harvest preceded PD-1/PD-L1 blockade, followed by nivolumab treatment. Median tumor mutation burden was roughly 1.5 mutations per megabase.

Study results and limitations: TIL clonotype persistence in blood showed no apparent association with response.

The immunoSEQ assay was v3. Clones were sequenced by immunoSEQ multiplex PCR, and TCRdb holds only the in-frame ones, with some missing. The data show 20,000 to 25,000 clones, more than 60% seen once. The V gene's germline CDR1 is GTSNPN and CDR2 SVGIG (reference sequence). With 3 bases clipped from V and 5 bases from J, the junction kept 5 bases outside the gene matches. The CDR3 runs 13 residues. The time point here: pre-treatment sample, taken before nivolumab and TIL therapy. Enrollment ran from October 2017 to early 2020. This clone has just a few counts. The antigen is not known. V gene TRBV30 combines with J gene TRBJ1-2, with 8 bases aligning to TRBD1. The source material was blood, sampled at baseline. The TCR originated in a person aged 25 to 80 with non-small cell lung cancer. The CDR3 region is CAWRETGAYGYTF. The CDR3 bases are TGTGCCTGGAGAGAGACAGGGGCGTATGGCTACACCTTC.